This TCR beta chain was captured by sequencing in a study of blood T cell repertoires in COVID-19. The wider study: Samples taken during acute and convalescent COVID-19 were collected in the United States, Italy and Spain. PBMCs, B-cell-depleted T cells, or T cells provided the cDNA or gDNA that made up the material.

V was shortened by 1 base and J by 7 bases, with 20 bases between the two germline ends. This CDR3 is 16 amino acids long. Germline V gene data show CDR1 as LNHNV and CDR2 as YYDKDF (reference sequence). In the original analysis: Cell counts per sample came from amplifying reference gene primers. The assay was immunoSEQ multiplex PCR, and TCRdb's table has in-frame clones only and misses some. V and J calls plus clone size are reproduced from that table; the DNA served to infer D and trimming. Among around 100,000 clones, roughly 89% were seen once, and the ten largest hold just over 15%. The rearrangement joins TRBV15 to TRBJ2-7; possible D gene TRBD1, 5 bases. The sequence was collected from a human donor in a cohort sampled during active COVID-19. The sample was peripheral blood. CDR3: CATSRGTGAGLGEQYF. The CDR3 nucleotides are TGTGCCACCAGCAGAGGAACTGGGGCTGGGCTCGGGGAGCAGTACTTC.